This T cell receptor (beta chain) was sequenced for a study of T cells in Graves' hyperthyroidism and ophthalmopathy. Amplification of TCR beta CDR3 regions used RNA as the template. The TCR CDR3 was amplified in a first-round RT-PCR using the HTBI primer set. TCRdb called the multiplex PCR reads again in MiXCR, with one record for every CDR3 protein. The sample holds a few hundred thousand distinct CDR3 sequences, around 42% seen once. Germline V CDR1 and CDR2: SGHVS, FQNEAQ. The V gene lost 1 base and the J gene lost 11 bases, with 24 bases spanning the gap. This CDR3 region has 17 residues. Sequencing used peripheral blood or thyroid tissue (not recorded which). The chain links TRBV7-8 to TRBJ1-5; D is undetermined. This sequence was found in an adult woman with Graves' disease, either hyperthyroidism or ophthalmopathy (not recorded which). CDR3 in DNA: TGTGCCAGCAGCTTAGGGAGACTAGCGGGAGGGAGAGAGACCCAGCATTTT. Amino acids: CASSLGRLAGGRETQHF.